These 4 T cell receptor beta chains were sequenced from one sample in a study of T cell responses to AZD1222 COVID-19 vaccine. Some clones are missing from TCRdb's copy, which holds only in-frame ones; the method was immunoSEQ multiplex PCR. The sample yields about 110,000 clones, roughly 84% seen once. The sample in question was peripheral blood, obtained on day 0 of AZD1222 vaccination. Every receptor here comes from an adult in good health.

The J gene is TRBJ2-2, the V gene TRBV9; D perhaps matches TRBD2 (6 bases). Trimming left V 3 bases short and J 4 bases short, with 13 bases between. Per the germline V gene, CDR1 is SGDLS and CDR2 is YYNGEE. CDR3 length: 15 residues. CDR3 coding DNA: TGTGCCAGCAGCGCCGGGGGACGGATCACCGGGGAGCTGTTTTTT. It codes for CASSAGGRITGELFF.

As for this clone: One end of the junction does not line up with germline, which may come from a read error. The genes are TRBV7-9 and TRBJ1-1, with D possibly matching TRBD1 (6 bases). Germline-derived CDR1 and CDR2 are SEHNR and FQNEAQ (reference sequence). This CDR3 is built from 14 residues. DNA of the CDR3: TGTGCCAGCAGCTTTCAGCCCAGGGACACTAAAGCTTTCTTT. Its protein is CASSFQPRDTKAFF.

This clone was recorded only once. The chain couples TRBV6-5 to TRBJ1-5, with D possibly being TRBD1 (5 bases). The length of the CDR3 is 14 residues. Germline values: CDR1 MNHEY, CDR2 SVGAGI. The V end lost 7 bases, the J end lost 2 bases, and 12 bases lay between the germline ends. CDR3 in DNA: TGTGCCAGCATGACGGGGGTGGGCAATCAGCCCCAGCATTTT. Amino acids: CASMTGVGNQPQHF.

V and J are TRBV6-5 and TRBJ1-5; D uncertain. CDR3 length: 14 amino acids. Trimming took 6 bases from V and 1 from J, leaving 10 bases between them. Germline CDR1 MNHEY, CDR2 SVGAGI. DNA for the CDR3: TGTGCCAGCAGACCCCGAGTAAGCAATCAGCCCCAGCATTTT. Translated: CASRPRVSNQPQHF.